This TCR beta chain was found in a study of CD8 T cells in Susac syndrome (dated by TCRdb to between 2018 and 2020). About the investigation overall: Repertoire sequencing was used to test whether CD8+ T cell activation and differentiation in Susac syndrome was antigen driven. The clonality of the CD8+ T cell repertoire was compared across 12 healthy donors, around 14 Susac syndrome patients and roughly 16 multiple sclerosis patients. What the research found in general, with its limitations: The study acknowledged that relatively few individuals were included in the TCR sequencing and HLA analysis.

Trimming accounts for 5 bases at V and 1 base at J, while the number of junction bases matched to no gene is 7. CDR1 and CDR2 are drawn from the germline V gene: MNHEY, SVGAGI. From cysteine to phenylalanine, the CDR3 is 16 amino acids long. The kept DNA is CDR3 alone, 48 bases in frame from the first base. RNA was extracted with the RNeasy kit and 0.5 to 1 ug was reverse transcribed using random hexamers. The immunoSEQ multiplex PCR assay, which covers 54 Vbeta and 13 Jbeta segments, was used to amplify TCR beta CDR3 regions. PCR amplification bias was corrected using a synthetic template baseline for primer optimization and computational correction. The study's own analysis went as follows. Reads were annotated to V, D and J genes per IMGT and analyzed with immunoSEQ Analyzer, keeping only productive sequences. Clonality was computed as one minus Shannon entropy normalized by log2 of the number of productive unique sequences. For each patient and control, public and private clones were evaluated within the 100 most prevalent clones. Susac-specific clones were defined as absent from healthy and MS cohorts, over a thousand published viral clones and other ImmuneACCESS disease sequences. In TCRdb, the public reads were trimmed at Q25 with fastp and aligned with MiXCR, with productive beta chains retained. When rows share a CDR3 protein, they turn into one entry using the most common DNA and genes. The authors' filters were not applied to this entry. The sample table shows a few hundred thousand distinct CDR3 sequences, and 90% to 95% are seen once. The top ten clonotypes cover less than 0.15% of the sample.

High-throughput TCR beta sequencing profiled peripheral blood CD8+ and CD4+ T cells from healthy donors, Susac syndrome patients and multiple sclerosis patients. Multiple sclerosis controls were treatment-naive patients with stable or active relapsing-remitting disease fulfilling revised McDonald criteria. CD8+ TEMRA cells were enriched by FACS, while bulk CD8+ and CD4+ T cells were purified by magnetic negative isolation. Blood was collected in EDTA tubes and processed within 24 hours, with PBMCs isolated through density gradient centrifugation. PBMCs intended for TCR sequencing were cryopreserved in liquid nitrogen and were subsequently thawed in a 37 degrees C water bath. The sorted or isolated CD4+, CD8+ and CD8+ TEMRA cells had a purity of 90% or higher. On this clonotype: The specificity of this receptor is unknown. The input lacks base qualities; no much larger clone sits a single base away.

Recombination joined TRBV6-5 with TRBJ2-3, with 9 bases in between that match TRBD2. Sequencing was performed on CD8+ T cells from PBMCs. The TCR sequence derives from a human donor with multiple sclerosis. CDR3 protein: CASSPRLAVGTDTQYF. The nucleotides are TGTGCCAGCAGTCCGCGACTAGCGGTCGGCACAGATACGCAGTATTTT.